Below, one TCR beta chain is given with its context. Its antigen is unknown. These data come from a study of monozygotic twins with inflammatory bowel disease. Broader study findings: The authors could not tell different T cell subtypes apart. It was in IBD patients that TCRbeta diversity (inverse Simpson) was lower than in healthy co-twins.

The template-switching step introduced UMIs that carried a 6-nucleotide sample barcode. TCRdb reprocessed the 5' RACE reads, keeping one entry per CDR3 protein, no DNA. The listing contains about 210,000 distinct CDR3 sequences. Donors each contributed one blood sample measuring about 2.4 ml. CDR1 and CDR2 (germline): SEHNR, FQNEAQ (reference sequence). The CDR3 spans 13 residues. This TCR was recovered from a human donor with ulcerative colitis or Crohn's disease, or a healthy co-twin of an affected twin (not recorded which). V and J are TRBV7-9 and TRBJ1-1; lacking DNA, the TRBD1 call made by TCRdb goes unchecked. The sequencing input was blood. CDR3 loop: CASITGVNTEAFF.